The 27 T cell receptor beta chains reported below all come from one sample, sequenced in a study of OX40 agonist ivuxolimab in advanced cancers. Some clones are missing from TCRdb's copy, which holds only in-frame ones; the method was immunoSEQ multiplex PCR. The sample contains 55,000 to 90,000 clones, roughly 80% of which appear only once. The sequencing here drew on CD4+ or CD8+ T cells sorted from blood, taken in a trial of the OX40 agonist ivuxolimab. The receptors were sampled from an adult with an advanced solid tumor such as melanoma, head and neck, liver or kidney cancer.

J is TRBJ2-7 and V is TRBV27; D tentatively fits TRBD1 or TRBD2 (7 bases each). This CDR3 comprises 14 residues. Trimming cost V 5 bases and J 2 bases, with 13 bases left between them. Germline CDR1 and CDR2: MNHEY and SMNVEV (reference sequence). The CDR3 is CASSEAGGAYEQYF. In DNA form, the CDR3 reads TGTGCCAGCAGTGAAGCAGGGGGGGCCTACGAGCAGTACTTC.

In its sample, this clone was seen once. The chain joins TRBV25-1 to TRBJ1-6; the D gene is possibly TRBD1 (5 bases). The germline V gene has CDR1 MGHDK and CDR2 SYGVNS. With 7 bases removed from V and 4 bases from J, the gap between germline ends came to 8 bases. CDR3 length: 13 residues. The CDR3 DNA sequence: TGTGCCAGCAAAGACAGTTATAATTCACCCCTCCACTTT. It translates to CASKDSYNSPLHF.

This rearrangement joins TRBV28 to TRBJ2-5; 8 bases are a match to TRBD2. CDR3 length equals 13 residues. CDR1 MDHEN and CDR2 SYDVKM come from the germline V gene. CDR3 region: CASGGGPLETQYF. Written as DNA, the CDR3 is TGTGCGTCCGGGGGGGGCCCACTAGAGACCCAGTACTTC.

The chain links TRBV4-2 to TRBJ2-2, with 13 bases fitting TRBD2. Germline V gives CDR1 LGHNA, CDR2 YNFKEQ. V lost 4 bases to trimming and J lost 4 bases; unmatched junction nucleotides: 6. The CDR3 spans 17 residues. DNA of the CDR3: TGTGCCAGCAGCCCACTCGGACTAGCGGGGGCCACCGGGGAGCTGTTTTTT. Amino acid sequence: CASSPLGLAGATGELFF.

This clone was counted between two and nine times. The CDR3 sequence: CATSRGGSSYEQYF. CDR3 nucleotides: TGTGCCACCAGCAGAGGGGGATCATCCTACGAGCAGTACTTC. The V gene is TRBV15, the J gene TRBJ2-7; no firm D call. The CDR3 loop spans 14 amino acids. CDR1 LNHNV and CDR2 YYDKDF come from the germline V gene (reference sequence). The germline V and J ends were trimmed by 1 base and 1 base, with 8 bases remaining between them. Using reference TRBV15 and TRBJ2-7 for the parts outside the CDR3, the full variable domain is DAMVIQNPRYQVTQFGKPVTLSCSQTLNHNVMYWYQQKSSQAPKLLFHYYDKDFNNEADTPDNFQSRRPNTSFCFLDIRSPGLGDTAMYLCATSRGGSSYEQYFGPGTRLTVT.

The rearrangement joins TRBV5-1 to TRBJ2-7; no definite D call. Trimming took off 0 bases at V and 5 bases at J, with 12 bases between the two ends. Per germline, CDR1 SGHRS and CDR2 YFSETQ. The CDR3 has 14 residues. The CDR3 DNA is TGCGCCAGCAGCTTGGGAGTAGCAGCGAACGAGCAGTACTTC. Its translation: CASSLGVAANEQYF.

This clone is a singleton in its sample. The chain employs TRBV7-6 and TRBJ1-1; TRBD1 matches 9 bases. J lost 6 bases, V lost 1 base, and 12 bases had no gene match. The germline V gene encodes CDR1 SGHVS and CDR2 FNYEAQ. The CDR3 spans 17 residues. The CDR3 reads CASSLDPSGTGLPEAFF. The CDR3 DNA follows: TGTGCCAGCAGCTTAGATCCATCCGGGACAGGGTTACCTGAAGCTTTCTTT.

The genes are TRBV7-2 and TRBJ2-5, with a weak D call TRBD1 (6 bases). Trimming took 0 bases from V and 2 from J, leaving 16 bases between them. This CDR3 comprises 17 residues. In germline, CDR1 is SGHTA, CDR2 FQGNSA. The CDR3 DNA reads TGTGCCAGCAGCTTAGCCGTTCACAGGGTTTTACAAGAGACCCAGTACTTC. Its translation is CASSLAVHRVLQETQYF.

The V and J genes are TRBV7-2 and TRBJ2-5; weak D call: TRBD1 (5 bases). Germline CDR1 is SGHTA and CDR2 is FQGNSA. Trimming removed 3 bases at V and 5 bases at J, with 16 bases between. The CDR3 spans 15 residues. CDR3 sequence reads: CASSFSSGFGETQYF. CDR3 in DNA: TGTGCCAGCAGCTTTTCTTCAGGGTTTGGGGAGACCCAGTACTTC.

The J gene is TRBJ2-6, the V gene TRBV30; 8 bases agree with TRBD1. V shed 2 bases, J shed 8 bases, and the junction held 5 bases outside the gene matches. This CDR3 contains 14 residues. The germline gives CDR1 GTSNPN, CDR2 SVGIG (reference sequence). The CDR3 loop is CAWSTGGSSNVLTF. The DNA for the CDR3 is TGTGCCTGGAGTACAGGGGGATCGTCCAACGTCCTGACTTTC.

The genes are TRBV27 and TRBJ2-1, with D hard to call. V was clipped by 7 bases and J by 4 bases, with 5 bases between them. CDR1 MNHEY and CDR2 SMNVEV come from the germline V gene (reference sequence). The CDR3 totals 11 residues. CDR3 nucleotides: TGTGCCAGCAAGAGGTACAATGAGCAGTTCTTC. It translates to CASKRYNEQFF.

DNA of the CDR3: TGTGCCAGCAGCTTAAGGCCGCTTACCTCTGGAAACACCATATATTTT. It is translated as CASSLRPLTSGNTIYF. V gene TRBV7-2 combines with J gene TRBJ1-3; D not certain. The V gene's germline CDR1 is SGHTA and CDR2 FQGNSA. The CDR3 consists of 16 residues. The V end was cut by 2 bases, the J end by 0 bases, with 11 bases between.

This clone was picked up a small number of times. The chain is built from TRBV6-5 and TRBJ1-5; tentatively, D is TRBD1 (5 bases). Germline CDR1 reads MNHEY; CDR2 reads SVGAGI. The V end lost 3 bases, the J end lost 9 bases, and 12 bases lay between the germline ends. The CDR3 length is 13 residues. CDR3: CASSYGGERPQHF. DNA of the CDR3: TGTGCCAGCAGTTATGGGGGAGAGAGGCCCCAGCATTTT.

The genes are TRBV5-1 and TRBJ2-2, with D uncertain. The CDR3 totals 14 residues. The V and J ends lost 0 bases and 5 bases respectively, with 8 bases between them. The germline gives CDR1 SGHRS, CDR2 YFSETQ. The CDR3 coding sequence is TGCGCCAGCAGCTTGGCTTTGGGGACCGGGGAGCTGTTTTTT. Amino acid sequence: CASSLALGTGELFF.

The V gene is TRBV7-7, the J gene TRBJ2-5; TRBD2 matches at 7 bases. Germline values: CDR1 SSHAT, CDR2 FNYEAQ (reference sequence). V shed 1 base, J shed 1 base, and the junction held 0 bases outside the gene matches. The CDR3 loop spans 14 amino acids. CDR3 DNA sequence: TGTGCCAGCAGCTTAGGGGGGGGCCAAGAGACCCAGTACTTC. It is translated as CASSLGGGQETQYF.

Details on this clone: At one of its ends the junction is not consistent with the germline gene, which may arise from a read error. CDR3 residues: CASSIDGLAGDPTNTQYF. CDR3 bases: TGTGCCAGTAGTATAGATGGACTAGCGGGGGACCCCACAAATACGCAGTATTTT. V usage is TRBV19 and J usage is TRBJ2-3, with TRBD2 identical over 13 bases. The germline V gene encodes CDR1 LNHDA and CDR2 SQIVND (reference sequence). The CDR3 is 18 amino acids.

The chain recombines TRBV6-1 with TRBJ2-5, with 7 positions matching TRBD1. CDR1 MNHNS and CDR2 SASEGT come from the germline V gene. V lost 0 bases, J lost 2 bases, and 9 bases stayed unmatched. CDR3 length equals 17 residues. The CDR3 bases are TGTGCCAGCAGTGAAGCGGCTTGGACAGGCCAACAAGAGACCCAGTACTTC. It encodes CASSEAAWTGQQETQYF.

The chain links TRBV19 to TRBJ2-7, with D perhaps matching TRBD1 (6 bases). CDR3 size: 14 residues. Germline values: CDR1 LNHDA, CDR2 SQIVND (reference sequence). Trimming removed 5 bases at V and 2 bases at J, with 13 bases between. CDR3 coding DNA: TGTGCCAGTAGTCAACAACAGGGTGCCTACGAGCAGTACTTC. Residues: CASSQQQGAYEQYF. Full variable domain (rest looked up from reference TRBV19 and TRBJ2-7): DGGITQSPKYLFRKEGQNVTLSCEQNLNHDAMYWYRQDPGQGLRLIYYSQIVNDFQKGDIAEGYSVSREKKESFPLTVTSAQKNPTAFYLCASSQQQGAYEQYFGPGTRLTVT.

The genes are TRBV2 and TRBJ1-2, with D possibly being TRBD1 (5 bases). Germline V gives CDR1 SNHLY, CDR2 FYNNEI. This CDR3 is 14 amino acids long. Trimming shortened V by 3 bases and J by 4 bases, and 12 bases separated the two germline ends. CDR3 amino acids: CASSEEGLGYGYTF. As DNA, the CDR3 is TGTGCCAGCAGTGAGGAGGGGCTGGGCTATGGCTACACCTTC.

The V call is TRBV6-5, the J call TRBJ1-1, with D maybe TRBD1 (6 bases). Trimming took off 6 bases at V and 9 bases at J, with 11 bases between the two ends. The CDR3 length is 11 residues. Germline assignment: CDR1 MNHEY and CDR2 SVGAGI. The CDR3, as DNA: TGTGCCAGCAGGGATACAGGGAAAGCTTTCTTT. Encoded protein: CASRDTGKAFF.

This chain joins TRBV10-3 and TRBJ2-7; TRBD2 matches at 7 bases. CDR3 length equals 16 residues. The V segment lost 2 bases and the J segment 3 bases; nucleotides outside the gene matches: 10. Germline V CDR1 and CDR2: ENHRY, SYGVKD. The CDR3 DNA reads TGTGCCATCAGTGAGGCGGCGGGGGAGGGATTCTACGAGCAGTACTTC. Its translation is CAISEAAGEGFYEQYF.

The chain couples TRBV1 to TRBJ2-2; TRBD2 is the table's D call, not checked against the DNA. TRBV1 is flagged as a pseudogene. The CDR3 covers 17 residues. CDR3: CTSSQDRASGDSGELFF. CDR3 nucleotides: TGCACCAGCAGCCAAGACAGGGCTAGCGGGGACAGCGGGGAGCTGTTTTTT.

This sequence joins TRBV18 and TRBJ2-2; 7 bases agree with TRBD1. The J segment lost 2 bases and the V segment lost 3 bases, leaving 6 bases of the junction unmatched. This CDR3 is 16 amino acids long. CDR1 and CDR2 (germline): KGHSH, LQKENI. The chain's CDR3 is CASSPSGTANTGELFF. The CDR3 bases are TGTGCCAGCTCACCTTCCGGGACAGCAAACACCGGGGAGCTGTTTTTT.

This chain uses TRBV2 with TRBJ2-7; 7 bases line up with TRBD1. The germline V gene encodes CDR1 SNHLY and CDR2 FYNNEI. CDR3 size: 12 residues. V lost 11 bases and J lost 2; bases outside the gene matches: 6. The DNA of the CDR3 is TGTGCCTCAGACAGGGCCACCTACGAGCAGTACTTC. Its translation is CASDRATYEQYF.

The rearrangement uses TRBV5-4 and TRBJ2-5; the D is unclear. Germline CDR1 SGHNT, CDR2 YYREEE (reference sequence). This CDR3 is 14 amino acids long. The V end lost 1 base, the J end lost 5 bases, and 12 bases lay between the germline ends. CDR3 loop: CASSLRALEETQYF. CDR3 DNA sequence: TGTGCCAGCAGCTTGCGGGCCCTGGAGGAGACCCAGTACTTC. Complete variable domain (other parts from reference TRBV5-4 and TRBJ2-5): ETGVTQSPTHLIKTRGQQVTLRCSSQSGHNTVSWYQQALGQGPQFIFQYYREEENGRGNFPPRFSGLQFPNYSSELNVNALELDDSALYLCASSLRALEETQYFGPGTRLLVL.

This clone was detected many times. V usage is TRBV6-5 and J usage is TRBJ1-2; possible D gene TRBD1, 6 bases. The V end was cut by 6 bases, the J end by 5 bases, with 13 bases between. Germline V gene lookup returns CDR1 MNHEY and CDR2 SVGAGI. CDR3 length: 13 amino acids. The CDR3 sequence is CASSSGQSYGYTF. Written as DNA, the CDR3 is TGTGCCAGCAGCAGCGGACAGAGTTATGGCTACACCTTC.

The V call is TRBV6-5, the J call TRBJ2-3; perhaps TRBD1 as D (6 bases). CDR1 and CDR2 (germline): MNHEY, SVGAGI. The V and J ends lost 4 bases and 2 bases respectively, with 10 bases between them. The CDR3 consists of 14 residues. The CDR3 here is CASSSTGSTDTQYF. The CDR3 nucleotides read TGTGCCAGCAGTTCGACAGGCTCCACAGATACGCAGTATTTT.